This T cell receptor (beta chain) comes out of a study of T cell responses to AZD1222 COVID-19 vaccine. V was pared by 3 bases and J by 5 bases, with 8 bases between. The V gene's germline CDR1 is SGHVS and CDR2 FQNEAQ. The CDR3 contains 13 residues. Only in-frame clones appear in the TCRdb table, and some are missing; sequencing was by immunoSEQ multiplex PCR. Among approximately 150,000 clones listed, 92% were seen once. Worth noting for this clone: The same CDR3 also results from other DNA sequences found in this sample.

The receptor comes from an adult who received the AZD1222 COVID-19 vaccine. V is TRBV7-8 and J is TRBJ1-5; D is uncertain. The sequencing here drew on peripheral blood, taken 28 days after the second AZD1222 dose. The CDR3: CASSLRFDQPQHF. CDR3 sequence (DNA): TGTGCCAGCAGCTTGCGGTTCGATCAGCCCCAGCATTTT.